The clone carrying this T cell receptor beta chain was counted a single time. Its antigen is still unknown. Within the sample, other DNA sequences also encode this same CDR3. The data originate from a study of shared clonotypes between healthy human individuals. Study-level results: Against clonotypes common to all four donors, non-shared ones had lower generation probabilities. An anticipated effect of sequencing depth on clonotype sharing among donors was recognized.

Investigators divided CD4+ cells into CD45RA+ naive and CD45RA-negative memory subsets. The CDR3 spans 14 residues. V dropped 1 base and J dropped 5; count of bases not matched to a gene: 1. Germline V gene data show CDR1 as KGHSH and CDR2 as LQKENI. At a deep level, the assay was run. The method was immunoSEQ multiplex PCR; TCRdb's version includes in-frame clones alone and lacks a portion of them. The data hold under 2.5 million clones, with roughly 90% observed a single time. The source is a man aged 18 to 30 in good health. Some clones in this sample may be carry-over from other donors' samples. The sample consisted of naive CD4+ T cells from PBMCs. The subset: CD45RA+ positively selected. The rearrangement links TRBV18 to TRBJ2-1, with 8 positions matching TRBD2. CDR3 nucleotide sequence: TGTGCCAGCTCACCACGAGCGGGGGACAATGAGCAGTTCTTC. This codes for CASSPRAGDNEQFF.